Listed here are 10 T cell receptor beta chains from one sample, sequenced in a study of CD8+ T cells in alopecia areata. The treatment denotes: oral pan-JAK inhibitor, 5-10 mg twice daily. Sequencing relied on a cDNA template that was reverse transcribed from extracted RNA. Generated by immunoSEQ multiplex PCR, the TCRdb table keeps only in-frame clones and is missing some. This table has 150,000 to 250,000 clones, 55% to 70% appearing once. The source was CD4+ T cells sorted from blood, collected at week 4, from a patient treated with tofacitinib. The source is a human donor with alopecia areata.

This clone was found many times. The V call is TRBV7-9, the J call TRBJ1-4, with a tentative D call TRBD1 (6 bases). Germline assignment: CDR1 SEHNR and CDR2 FQNEAQ (reference sequence). The CDR3 is made up of 14 amino acids. Deletions cut 4 bases from V and 7 bases from J, with 13 bases between. The CDR3 sequence: CASSSRTVGEKLFF. CDR3 nucleotides: TGTGCCAGCAGCTCAAGGACAGTTGGTGAAAAACTGTTTTTT.

V and J are TRBV4-1 and TRBJ2-5; tentatively, D is TRBD2 (7 bases). The germline V gene has CDR1 MGHRA and CDR2 YSYEKL. The CDR3 is made up of 15 amino acids. Trimming pared 4 bases from V and 1 base from J, leaving 13 bases between. The CDR3 DNA is TGCGCCAGCAGCCTCCCGGGGGGCACCCAAGAGACCCAGTACTTC. Translated, it gives CASSLPGGTQETQYF.

V and J are TRBV9 and TRBJ1-4, with D perhaps TRBD1 (5 bases). Germline V lookup: CDR1 SGDLS, CDR2 YYNGEE. The CDR3 is 18 amino acids. Trimming pared 2 bases from V and 5 bases from J, leaving 22 bases between. In nucleotides, the CDR3 is TGTGCCAGCAGCGTTAGTCTAGGGGTAGGAGCCGGAAATGAAAAACTGTTTTTT. This gives the protein CASSVSLGVGAGNEKLFF.

The chain carries TRBV5-1 and TRBJ2-2; D perhaps matches TRBD2 (6 bases). This CDR3 spans 14 amino acids. V lost 4 bases and J 1 base, leaving 8 bases between the germline ends. The germline CDR1 and CDR2 sequences are SGHRS and YFSETQ. CDR3 nucleotides: TGCGCCAGCAGCAAGGAGGGGAACACCGGGGAGCTGTTTTTT. This sequence encodes CASSKEGNTGELFF.

The gene calls are TRBV7-2 and TRBJ2-7; perhaps TRBD1 as D (6 bases). This CDR3 region has 12 residues. V lost 0 bases to trimming and J lost 7 bases, with 7 bases between them. CDR1 and CDR2 from the germline V gene are SGHTA and FQGNSA. The CDR3 spells CASSLARGEQYF. In DNA form, the CDR3 reads TGTGCCAGCAGCTTAGCTAGGGGGGAGCAGTACTTC. Complete variable domain (other parts from reference TRBV7-2 and TRBJ2-7): GAGVSQSPSNKVTEKGKDVELRCDPISGHTALYWYRQSLGQGLEFLIYFQGNSAPDKSGLPSDRFSAERTGGSVSTLTIQRTQQEDSAVYLCASSLARGEQYFGPGTRLTVT.

The table lists this clone with a few counts. The chain uses TRBV5-1 and TRBJ2-3; TRBD1 or TRBD2 may be the D gene (6 bases each). Germline V gene data show CDR1 as SGHRS and CDR2 as YFSETQ. The V and J ends lost 4 bases and 4 bases respectively, with 10 bases between them. The CDR3 has 13 amino acids. CDR3 in DNA: TGCGCCAGCAGCACGGGGGCATCAGATACGCAGTATTTT. As protein: CASSTGASDTQYF.

This clone appeared a few times. The chain joins TRBV30 to TRBJ1-1; perhaps TRBD1 as D (6 bases). The CDR3 is 15 amino acids. The germline gives CDR1 GTSNPN, CDR2 SVGIG (reference sequence). V was trimmed by 0 bases and J by 6 bases, leaving 17 bases between them. As DNA, the CDR3 is TGTGCCTGGAGTGTACCAGGGGACTTGGGGTCTGAAGCTTTCTTT. Its translation: CAWSVPGDLGSEAFF.

The V call is TRBV19, the J call TRBJ2-7, with D unresolved. The germline V and J ends were trimmed by 3 bases and 2 bases, with 8 bases remaining between them. Germline V CDR1 and CDR2: LNHDA, SQIVND (reference sequence). This CDR3 spans 13 amino acids. CDR3 sequence (DNA): TGTGCCAGTAGTATTACAGATCCCTACGAGCAGTACTTC. Translated, it gives CASSITDPYEQYF.

This chain's CDR3 is CAWSVKGVYGYTF. CDR3 DNA sequence: TGTGCCTGGAGTGTAAAGGGGGTCTATGGCTACACCTTC. The rearrangement uses TRBV30 and TRBJ1-2; D may be TRBD1 (6 bases). This CDR3 region has 13 residues. V gave up 0 bases and J gave up 4 bases, with 9 bases separating them. The germline gives CDR1 GTSNPN, CDR2 SVGIG (reference sequence).

V is TRBV28 and J is TRBJ1-1, with a weak D call TRBD1 (6 bases). V lost 8 bases, J lost 0 bases, and 13 bases lay in between. The CDR3 is 14 residues long. Germline V gives CDR1 MDHEN, CDR2 SYDVKM. DNA of the CDR3: TGTGCCAGCCGCCGAGGGGGGATGAACACTGAAGCTTTCTTT. Translation gives CASRRGGMNTEAFF.